Listed here are 30 T cell receptor beta chains from one sample, sequenced in a study of cytomegalovirus exposure and HLA in healthy donors. 13 Jbeta primers and 60 Vbeta primers were used for the PCR. The protocol was immunoSEQ multiplex PCR, while the TCRdb copy is restricted to in-frame clones and leaves out a portion. The sample consists of 170,000 or so clones, 65% to 85% of them appearing once. Sequenced material: PBMCs. These receptors were taken from a woman between 50 and 59 years old in good health and CMV-seropositive.

The rearrangement links TRBV11-2 to TRBJ1-1; D is unresolved. Per germline, CDR1 SGHAT and CDR2 FQNNGV. The CDR3 totals 13 residues. The ends were cut back, 2 bases at V and 0 bases at J, with 4 bases in the middle. The CDR3 reads CASSLYLNTEAFF. CDR3 DNA sequence: TGTGCCAGCAGCTTATATCTGAACACTGAAGCTTTCTTT.

V gene TRBV7-2 combines with J gene TRBJ1-1; D might be TRBD1 (5 bases). The ends were cut back, 5 bases at V and 2 bases at J, with 12 bases in the middle. Germline-derived CDR1 and CDR2 are SGHTA and FQGNSA. There are 14 residues in the CDR3. The CDR3 region is CASSPMTANTEAFF. The CDR3, as DNA: TGTGCCAGCAGCCCCATGACAGCAAACACTGAAGCTTTCTTT.

This clone came up once. This rearrangement joins TRBV6-5 to TRBJ1-1; 8 nucleotides align to TRBD1. After removal of 6 bases from V and 5 bases from J, the junction contained 5 bases not matched to a gene. The CDR3 is made up of 13 amino acids. CDR1 and CDR2 from the germline V gene are MNHEY and SVGAGI. In DNA form, the CDR3 reads TGTGCCAGCAGCTACAGGGGGAAGACTGAAGCTTTCTTT. Translating gives CASSYRGKTEAFF.

This clone was detected a few times. The chain recombines TRBV7-8 with TRBJ1-2; D unclear. Germline CDR1 is SGHVS and CDR2 is FQNEAQ. CDR3 size: 15 residues. V was trimmed by 4 bases and J by 4 bases, leaving 16 bases between them. Here the CDR3 reads CASSSQAQATYGYTF. The CDR3 DNA is TGTGCCAGCAGCTCTCAAGCTCAGGCGACCTATGGCTACACCTTC. Full variable domain (missing parts from reference TRBV7-8 and TRBJ1-2): GAGVSQSPRYKVAKRGQDVALRCDPISGHVSLFWYQQALGQGPEFLTYFQNEAQLDKSGLPSDRFFAERPEGSVSTLKIQRTQQEDSAVYLCASSSQAQATYGYTFGSGTRLTVV.

The chain is built from TRBV5-1 and TRBJ1-1; D is ambiguous. The CDR3 runs to 14 residues. From germline, CDR1 is SGHRS and CDR2 YFSETQ. Trimming shortened V by 4 bases and J by 1 base, and 11 bases separated the two germline ends. CDR3 in DNA: TGCGCCAGCAGCCTTGACGCGGCGAACACTGAAGCTTTCTTT. This encodes CASSLDAANTEAFF.

The rearrangement links TRBV11-2 to TRBJ2-5; 7 positions match TRBD1. The closer fit of TRBJ2-7 to the DNA end suggests the J call may be wrong. The germline gives CDR1 SGHAT, CDR2 FQNNGV. The CDR3 sequence is 15 residues long. Here the CDR3 reads CASSLEGTAYYEQYF. The CDR3 DNA reads TGTGCCAGCAGCTTAGAGGGGACAGCTTACTACGAGCAGTACTTC.

This clone was found a few times. The rearrangement links TRBV21-1 to TRBJ2-1; the table's D call of TRBD1 was not tested on the DNA. TRBV21-1 is a pseudogene segment. This CDR3 is 13 amino acids long. CDR3 nucleotide sequence: TGTGCCAGCAGCAGGTTCAGGTCCAATGAGCAGTTCTTC. This encodes CASSRFRSNEQFF.

This chain links TRBV7-9 with TRBJ1-4; D may be TRBD1 (5 bases). V dropped 3 bases and J dropped 6 bases, with 11 bases sitting between them. Per the germline V gene, CDR1 is SEHNR and CDR2 is FQNEAQ (reference sequence). The CDR3 totals 14 residues. The CDR3 coding sequence is TGTGCCAGCAGCTTGTCGCAGGGCCATGAAAAACTGTTTTTT. Protein: CASSLSQGHEKLFF.

Turning to this clone: A junction boundary mismatches the germline segment, possibly from a read error. The chain uses TRBV5-1 and TRBJ2-3, with TRBD1 identical over 7 bases. This CDR3 contains 15 residues. Germline V lookup: CDR1 SGHRS, CDR2 YFSETQ. This CDR3 is CASSPTGQVSDTQYF. The CDR3, as DNA: TGTGCCAGCAGCCCAACCGGACAGGTTTCAGATACGCAGTATTTT.

This clone showed up just once. J is TRBJ1-4 and V is TRBV28; D is unclear. Germline V gene data show CDR1 as MDHEN and CDR2 as SYDVKM. This CDR3 has 13 residues. Trimming cost V 8 bases and J 4 bases, with 11 bases left between them. The CDR3 DNA is TGTGCCAGCGGCAACATTATTAATGAAAAACTGTTTTTT. It yields the protein CASGNIINEKLFF.

V and J are TRBV11-3 and TRBJ1-1; TRBD1 matches at 9 bases. CDR3 length equals 15 residues. Germline V gives CDR1 SGHNT, CDR2 YENEEA. J was trimmed by 3 bases and V by 3 bases; bases with no gene match: 5. The CDR3 DNA follows: TGTGCCAGCAGCTTCGTAGGGACAGGGCACACTGAAGCTTTCTTT. Translating gives CASSFVGTGHTEAFF. Full variable domain (rest looked up from reference TRBV11-3 and TRBJ1-1): EAGVVQSPRYKIIEKKQPVAFWCNPISGHNTLYWYLQNLGQGPELLIRYENEEAVDDSQLPKDRFSAERLKGVDSTLKIQPAELGDSAVYLCASSFVGTGHTEAFFGQGTRLTVV.

CDR3 sequence reads: CASSGGAGTDTQYF. The CDR3 nucleotides read TGCGCCAGCAGTGGAGGGGCCGGCACAGATACGCAGTATTTT. The chain links TRBV4-3 to TRBJ2-3, with D perhaps matching TRBD2 (6 bases). This CDR3 contains 14 residues. The ends were cut back, 6 bases at V and 1 base at J, with 11 bases in the middle. Germline V gene lookup returns CDR1 LGHNA and CDR2 YSLEER.

This chain links TRBV6-1 with TRBJ2-1, with TRBD1 identical over 7 bases. Germline CDR1 and CDR2: MNHNS and SASEGT. The CDR3 loop spans 13 amino acids. Trimming at V came to 4 bases and at J to 4 bases, leaving 1 base not matched to a gene. The chain's CDR3 is CASSAGQYNEQFF. The CDR3 DNA follows: TGTGCCAGCAGTGCGGGACAGTACAATGAGCAGTTCTTC.

The chain joins TRBV14 to TRBJ2-7; TRBD2 agrees at 10 bases. V gave up 2 bases and J gave up 4 bases; unmatched junction bases: 2. CDR1 is SGHDN and CDR2 is FVKESK in the germline V gene. This CDR3 is 14 amino acids long. Here the CDR3 reads CASSQSGRAYEQYF. The CDR3 nucleotides are TGTGCCAGCAGCCAAAGCGGGAGGGCATACGAGCAGTACTTC.

The chain couples TRBV5-1 to TRBJ1-1, with TRBD1 identical over 7 bases. CDR1 and CDR2 (germline): SGHRS, YFSETQ. The V segment lost 0 bases and the J segment 0 bases; nucleotides outside the gene matches: 2. The CDR3 runs to 15 residues. In DNA, the CDR3 is TGCGCCAGCAGCTTGGGGGACAGAATGAACACTGAAGCTTTCTTT. It yields the protein CASSLGDRMNTEAFF.

This clone has a handful of counts. This chain uses TRBV28 with TRBJ2-5; D perhaps matches TRBD1 (6 bases). The CDR3 runs 15 residues. V dropped 4 bases and J dropped 1 base, with 13 bases sitting between them. Germline values: CDR1 MDHEN, CDR2 SYDVKM. CDR3 sequence reads: CASSSIGQFQETQYF. The DNA of the CDR3 is TGTGCCAGCAGTTCTATAGGACAGTTCCAAGAGACCCAGTACTTC. The full variable domain, with the rest looked up from reference TRBV28 and TRBJ2-5, is DVKVTQSSRYLVKRTGEKVFLECVQDMDHENMFWYRQDPGLGLRLIYFSYDVKMKEKGDIPEGYSVSREKKERFSLILESASTNQTSMYLCASSSIGQFQETQYFGPGTRLLVL.

The chain joins TRBV5-1 to TRBJ2-3; 8 bases align to TRBD2. The germline V gene encodes CDR1 SGHRS and CDR2 YFSETQ. The CDR3 sequence is 16 residues long. The ends lost 0 bases at V and 4 bases at J; junction bases unmatched: 7. This chain's CDR3 is CASSLGTSQSADTQYF. The CDR3 DNA is TGCGCCAGCAGCTTGGGGACTAGCCAATCTGCAGATACGCAGTATTTT.

The V and J genes are TRBV7-9 and TRBJ1-2; 8 nucleotides match TRBD1. Losses at the gene ends were 5 bases for V and 5 bases for J; bases not matched to a gene: 10. The CDR3 covers 15 residues. CDR1 is SEHNR, CDR2 FQNEAQ, per germline (reference sequence). For the CDR3, the DNA is TGTGCCAGCAGCCTTGGCGGACAGGGACCTTATGGCTACACCTTC. Translation gives CASSLGGQGPYGYTF.

The chain employs TRBV15 and TRBJ1-1, with TRBD1 identical over 7 bases. CDR1 and CDR2 from the germline V gene are LNHNV and YYDKDF (reference sequence). Trimming cost V 0 bases and J 0 bases; bases outside gene matches: 1. This CDR3 region has 15 residues. In nucleotides, the CDR3 is TGTGCCACCAGCAGAGATCAGGGGGTGAACACTGAAGCTTTCTTT. Protein sequence: CATSRDQGVNTEAFF. Full variable domain (outside the CDR3, taken from reference TRBV15 and TRBJ1-1): DAMVIQNPRYQVTQFGKPVTLSCSQTLNHNVMYWYQQKSSQAPKLLFHYYDKDFNNEADTPDNFQSRRPNTSFCFLDIRSPGLGDTAMYLCATSRDQGVNTEAFFGQGTRLTVV.

The gene calls are TRBV28 and TRBJ1-4, with TRBD1 identical over 7 bases. Trimming at V came to 4 bases and at J to 2 bases, leaving 7 bases not matched to a gene. The CDR3 spans 16 residues. Germline V gene sequence: CDR1 MDHEN, CDR2 SYDVKM. The CDR3 sequence is CASSYSAGQTNEKLFF. The CDR3 DNA sequence: TGTGCCAGCAGTTACTCGGCGGGACAGACTAATGAAAAACTGTTTTTT.

This chain connects TRBV2 to TRBJ2-7; tentatively, D is TRBD2 (5 bases). V gave up 7 bases and J gave up 2 bases, with 18 bases separating them. This CDR3 has 15 residues. The germline V gene has CDR1 SNHLY and CDR2 FYNNEI. The DNA for the CDR3 is TGTGCCAGCACCCGAGAACAACTAGAGACCTACGAGCAGTACTTC. Its protein product is CASTREQLETYEQYF.

The J gene is TRBJ1-1, the V gene TRBV6-5; D unclear. V was cut by 8 bases and J by 0 bases, with 13 bases left in between. The CDR3 extends over 14 amino acids. Germline V CDR1 and CDR2: MNHEY, SVGAGI. The CDR3 is CASQSGLMNTEAFF. The CDR3 DNA reads as TGTGCCAGCCAAAGCGGGCTAATGAACACTGAAGCTTTCTTT.

A note on this clone: The sample contains more than one DNA sequence encoding this CDR3. The chain has TRBV5-8 and TRBJ1-6; a possible D gene is TRBD1 (5 bases). V lost 6 bases to trimming and J lost 0 bases, with 19 bases between them. The germline CDR1 and CDR2 sequences are SGHTS and YDEGEE. The CDR3 totals 18 residues. The CDR3 DNA reads TGTGCCAGCACTACCTGGGGAACAGGAAGCTCCTATAATTCACCCCTCCACTTT. Protein: CASTTWGTGSSYNSPLHF.

This clone was found once. The chain links TRBV19 to TRBJ1-2; TRBD1 agrees at 7 bases. Germline V gene sequence: CDR1 LNHDA, CDR2 SQIVND (reference sequence). Trimming removed 9 bases from V and 2 bases from J; junction bases left unmatched: 9. This CDR3 has 14 residues. For the CDR3, the DNA is TGTGCCAGCCGCACGACAGGGACGAACTATGGCTACACCTTC. It specifies CASRTTGTNYGYTF.

V gene TRBV5-1 combines with J gene TRBJ2-7, with TRBD2 matching over 9 bases. CDR3 length: 18 residues. Germline CDR1 is SGHRS and CDR2 is YFSETQ. V was clipped by 2 bases and J by 3 bases; unmatched bases: 15. CDR3 coding DNA: TGCGCCAGCAGCTTCACAGCGGCTAGCGGGGAAACAGTCTACGAGCAGTACTTC. This encodes CASSFTAASGETVYEQYF.

V usage is TRBV5-4 and J usage is TRBJ2-1; 13 bases map to TRBD2. The CDR3 extends over 16 amino acids. V gave up 4 bases and J gave up 5 bases; unmatched junction bases: 6. Germline V gene sequence: CDR1 SGHNT, CDR2 YYREEE (reference sequence). CDR3 nucleotide sequence: TGTGCCAGCAGCCCCTTACTAGCGGGAGGGGACAATGAGCAGTTCTTC. Its translation is CASSPLLAGGDNEQFF.

J is TRBJ2-7 and V is TRBV6-5, with 8 bases lining up with TRBD2. CDR3 size: 13 residues. V lost 3 bases and J lost 3; bases outside the gene matches: 1. Germline-derived CDR1 and CDR2 are MNHEY and SVGAGI. The CDR3 DNA is TGTGCCAGCAGTTATCGGGGGGGCTACGAGCAGTACTTC. This translates into CASSYRGGYEQYF.

The gene calls are TRBV4-3 and TRBJ2-7, with no clear D. The CDR3 is made up of 16 amino acids. Germline-derived CDR1 and CDR2 are LGHNA and YSLEER. Between the trimmed V and J ends, which lost 0 bases and 0 bases, there was a span of 12 bases. CDR3 sequence (DNA): TGCGCCAGCAGCCAAGATCCGGCGGCCGCCTCCTACGAGCAGTACTTC. Translating it yields CASSQDPAAASYEQYF.

In its sample, this clone was seen a few times. The J gene is TRBJ2-5, the V gene TRBV6-5; D perhaps matches TRBD2 (5 bases). This CDR3 comprises 14 residues. CDR1 is MNHEY, CDR2 SVGAGI, per germline. The V end was cut by 10 bases, the J end by 0 bases, with 15 bases between. DNA of the CDR3: TGTGCCACCTCCCGTTCCGGGAACCAAGAGACCCAGTACTTC. Residues: CATSRSGNQETQYF.

V is TRBV4-1 and J is TRBJ1-3; D unclear. The CDR3 length is 15 residues. Trimming removed 2 bases from V and 4 bases from J, with 12 bases in between. Germline values: CDR1 MGHRA, CDR2 YSYEKL. This CDR3 is CASSQPDGVGNTIYF. CDR3 DNA: TGCGCCAGCAGCCAACCCGACGGGGTCGGAAACACCATATATTTT.